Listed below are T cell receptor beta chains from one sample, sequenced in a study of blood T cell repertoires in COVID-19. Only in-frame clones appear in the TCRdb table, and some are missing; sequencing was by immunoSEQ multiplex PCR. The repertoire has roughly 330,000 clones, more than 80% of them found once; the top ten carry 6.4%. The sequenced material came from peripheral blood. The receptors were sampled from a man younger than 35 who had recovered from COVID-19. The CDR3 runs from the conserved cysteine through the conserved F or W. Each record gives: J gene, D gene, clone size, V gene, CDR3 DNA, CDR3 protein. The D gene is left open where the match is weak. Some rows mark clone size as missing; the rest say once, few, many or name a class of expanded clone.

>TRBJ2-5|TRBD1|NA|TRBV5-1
TGCGCCAGCAGCCGGGGACAGGGCCCCCAAGAGACCCAGTACTTC
CASSRGQGPQETQYF
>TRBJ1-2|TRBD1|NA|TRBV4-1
TGCGCCAGCAGCCAAGTCGGTGGACAGGGTGGCTACACCTTC
CASSQVGGQGGYTF
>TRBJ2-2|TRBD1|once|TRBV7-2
TGTGCCAGCAGCTTCCTACAGGGGGCAGCGAACACCGGGGAGCTGTTTTTT
CASSFLQGAANTGELFF
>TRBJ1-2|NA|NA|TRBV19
TGTGCCAGTAGCCCCTCGTTTTTGGGGGCGAGCTATGGCTACACCTTC
CASSPSFLGASYGYTF
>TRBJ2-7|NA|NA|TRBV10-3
TGTGCCATCAGCCCTAACTACGAGCAGTACTTC
CAISPNYEQYF
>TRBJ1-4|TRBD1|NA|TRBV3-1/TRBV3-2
TGTGCCAGCAGCTACAGGGGGCCCGAAAAACTGTTTTTT
CASSYRGPEKLFF
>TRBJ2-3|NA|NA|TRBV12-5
TGTGCTAGTGGTCTTACCTGGGACTTCACAGATACGCAGTATTTT
CASGLTWDFTDTQYF
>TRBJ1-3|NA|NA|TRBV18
TGTGCCAGCTCACCGCGGGGCAAGGGAGGAAACACCATATATTTT
CASSPRGKGGNTIYF
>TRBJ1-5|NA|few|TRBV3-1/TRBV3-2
TGTGCCAGCAGCCAAAACCGAGAGGCGTCCCAGCATTTT
CASSQNREASQHF
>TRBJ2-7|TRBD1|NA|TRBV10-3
TGTGCCATCAGTGAGGATCTCGGACAGGGCTCCTACGAGCAGTACTTC
CAISEDLGQGSYEQYF
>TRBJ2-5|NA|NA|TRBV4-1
TGCGCCAGCAGCCGAGGGGGTTTAGTTCCCGTCCAAGAGACCCAGTACTTC
CASSRGGLVPVQETQYF
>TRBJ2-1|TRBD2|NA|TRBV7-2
TGTGCCAGCAACCCTCTAGCGGGAGGCTTGGAGCAGTTCTTC
CASNPLAGGLEQFF
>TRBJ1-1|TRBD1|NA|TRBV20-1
TGCAGTGCTAGTGTATCGGACAGGGGGCTTCGGGGAGCTTTCTTT
CSASVSDRGLRGAFF
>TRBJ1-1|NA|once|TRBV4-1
TGCGCCAGCAGCCCGGGAAGGCCGGGTACTGAAGCTTTCTTT
CASSPGRPGTEAFF
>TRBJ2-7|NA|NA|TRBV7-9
TGTGCCAGCAGCCCTCCGAACACCTACGAGCAGTACTTC
CASSPPNTYEQYF
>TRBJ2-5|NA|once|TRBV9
TGTGCCAGCAGCGTATCTTCAAGCCCAGCCCCAAGAGGGACCCAGTACTTC
CASSVSSSPAPRGTQYF
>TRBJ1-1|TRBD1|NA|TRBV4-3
TGCGCCAGCAGCCAGGGAGACAGGGTGGTCACTGAAGCTTTCTTT
CASSQGDRVVTEAFF
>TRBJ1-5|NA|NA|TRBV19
TGTGCCAGTAGTATAGGTGAGATGAGCAATCAGCCCCAGCATTTT
CASSIGEMSNQPQHF
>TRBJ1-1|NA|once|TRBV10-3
TGTGCCATCAGTGAGCTCCCGGGGGGGGAAACTGAAGCTTTCTTT
CAISELPGGETEAFF
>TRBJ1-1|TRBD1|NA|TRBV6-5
TGTGCCAGCAGGGATACCGGGACAGGGGACACTGAAGCTTTCTTT
CASRDTGTGDTEAFF
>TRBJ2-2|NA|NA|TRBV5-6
TGTGCCAGCAGCTTGGTACGGGGAGCGAACACCGGGGAGCTGTTTTTT
CASSLVRGANTGELFF
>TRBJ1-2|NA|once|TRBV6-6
TGTGCCAGCAGTTACGGGGGGTTCGACTATGGCTACACCTTC
CASSYGGFDYGYTF
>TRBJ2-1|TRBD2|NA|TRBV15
TGTGCCACCAGCAGAGATCTAGCGGGAGGGCGCTATGAGCAGTTCTTC
CATSRDLAGGRYEQFF
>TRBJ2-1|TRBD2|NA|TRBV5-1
TGCGCCAGCAGCTTGGGGCCCTGGGGTAGCGGGCGGGGTGAGCAGTTCTTC
CASSLGPWGSGRGEQFF
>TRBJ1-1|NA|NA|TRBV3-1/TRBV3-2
TGTGCCAGCAGATACACAGGGAACACTGAAGCTTTCTTT
CASRYTGNTEAFF
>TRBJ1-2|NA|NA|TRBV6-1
TGTGCCAGCAGTGAGAGCCATGTCCGCTATGGCTACACCTTC
CASSESHVRYGYTF
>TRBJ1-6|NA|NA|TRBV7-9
TGTGCCAGCAGCTTAGACAACAATAATTCACCCCTCCACTTT
CASSLDNNNSPLHF
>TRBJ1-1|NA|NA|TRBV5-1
TGCGCCAGCACCATGGAGGGTTTGAACACTGAAGCTTTCTTT
CASTMEGLNTEAFF
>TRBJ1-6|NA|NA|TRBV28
TGTGCCAGCGGGGCAGGCGGCTCACCCCTCCACTTT
CASGAGGSPLHF
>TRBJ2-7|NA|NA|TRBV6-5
TGTGCCAGCAGATCATGGTCCGGGGAGCAGTACTTC
CASRSWSGEQYF
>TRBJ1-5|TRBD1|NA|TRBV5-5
TGTGCCAGCAGCTTCCAAGTTCAGGGGGCGAGCAATCAGCCCCAGCATTTT
CASSFQVQGASNQPQHF
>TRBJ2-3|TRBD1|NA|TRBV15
TGTGCCACCAGGGGAACCGGGGACAGTGATCTTCTGGATACGCAGTATTTT
CATRGTGDSDLLDTQYF
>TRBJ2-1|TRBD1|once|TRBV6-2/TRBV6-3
TGTGCCAGCAGTCCCTCCGGGACAGGGAGCAATGAGCAGTTCTTC
CASSPSGTGSNEQFF
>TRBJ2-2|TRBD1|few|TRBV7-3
TGTGCCAGCAGCAATAGGGGGACAGGGAACACCGGGGAGCTGTTTTTT
CASSNRGTGNTGELFF
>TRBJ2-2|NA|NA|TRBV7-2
TGTGCCAGCAGCTTAGCGGGAGGCCACACCGGGGAGCTGTTTTTT
CASSLAGGHTGELFF
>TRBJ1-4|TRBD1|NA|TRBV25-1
TGTGCCAGCAGTCCAAATACAGGGGAAGGAGATGAAAAACTGTTTTTT
CASSPNTGEGDEKLFF
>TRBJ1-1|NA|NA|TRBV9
TGTGCCAGCAGCGTAGAGGGGCTGGGTGGGACTGAAGCTTTCTTT
CASSVEGLGGTEAFF
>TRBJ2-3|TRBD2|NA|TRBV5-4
TGTGCCAGCAGCTTATTCCTAGCGGGAGGTCACACAGATACGCAGTATTTT
CASSLFLAGGHTDTQYF
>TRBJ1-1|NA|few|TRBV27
TGTGCCAGCAGTTTGAGGCAACCTGGGAACACTGAAGCTTTCTTT
CASSLRQPGNTEAFF
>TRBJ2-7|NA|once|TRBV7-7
TGTGCCAGCAGCTCGGACATTGGATACGAGCAGTACTTC
CASSSDIGYEQYF
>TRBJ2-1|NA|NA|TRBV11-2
TGTGCCAGCAGCATTAGCGCAAGCTCCTACAATGAGCAGTTCTTC
CASSISASSYNEQFF
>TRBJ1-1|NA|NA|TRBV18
TGTGCCAGCTCACCGGGGAGCACTGAAGCTTTCTTT
CASSPGSTEAFF